This T cell receptor (beta chain) was identified during a study of T cell responses to AZD1222 COVID-19 vaccine. Assay: immunoSEQ multiplex PCR; the TCRdb copy retains only in-frame clones and omits some. This sample has 110,000 to 150,000 clones, with about 92% found just once. Per the germline V gene, CDR1 is SGHRS and CDR2 is YFSETQ. V lost 4 bases, J lost 4 bases, and 17 bases lay in between. This CDR3 spans 15 amino acids. The chain couples TRBV5-1 to TRBJ1-2, with D possibly TRBD1 on 5 matching bases. The specimen comprised peripheral blood, sampled on day 0 of AZD1222 vaccination. This TCR was sampled from an adult in good health. The CDR3 DNA is TGCGCCAGCAGCATCGACAGATTCCTTGGCTATGGCTACACCTTC. Amino acid sequence: CASSIDRFLGYGYTF.